This T cell receptor (beta chain) was retrieved from a study of CD8 T cells in ankylosing spondylitis. This CDR3 is 15 amino acids long. V lost 6 bases and J 1 base, leaving 18 bases between the germline ends. Germline CDR1 is DFQATT and CDR2 is SNEGSKA (reference sequence). Quantitative 5'-RACE with molecular barcodes produced the TCR beta libraries. TCRdb re-derived calls from the 5' RACE reads in MiXCR, one entry per CDR3 protein. The table has roughly 450,000 distinct CDR3 sequences, 25% to 30% seen once; the top ten hold about 0.89%. Of note for this clonotype: What it binds is not known.

Study-wide findings and caveats: Both synovial fluid and blood in reactive arthritis had previously been reported to carry some motif variants. Roughly eight highly homologous variants made up a TCR beta motif that seemed to typify ankylosing spondylitis blood.

Sample: blood, either unsorted or a sorted T cell fraction (not recorded which). This receptor was taken from a male donor with ankylosing spondylitis. This rearrangement joins TRBV20-1 to TRBJ1-2; no firm D call. The CDR3 loop reads CSAAPAGSYNYGYTF. CDR3 in DNA: TGCAGTGCAGCGCCGGCGGGGTCCTATAACTATGGCTACACCTTC.